A selection of T cell receptor beta chains follows, all from one sample in a study of blood T cell repertoires in COVID-19. Profiling relied on immunoSEQ multiplex PCR, and the TCRdb table lists in-frame clones only, not all of them. The sample gives about 250,000 clones, 86% of which show up once; 5.5% to 6% is in the top ten. The sequencing sample was made of peripheral blood. The receptors were sampled from a woman older than 75 with COVID-19, enrolled during active disease. Each CDR3 is given with its conserved first and last residue. The order of the fields is D gene, J gene, V gene, clone size, CDR3 DNA, CDR3 protein. D genes are given only for firm matches. Size tells how often a clone was seen (once, few, many) or the class of an expanded clone, and some rows leave it out.

>-|TRBJ1-6|TRBV10-3|-
TGTGCCATCAACCAGGGTGATTCACCCCTCCACTTT
CAINQGDSPLHF
>TRBD1|TRBJ1-3|TRBV28|-
TGTGCCAGCAGGGGTCGACAGGGCTCTGGAAACACCATATATTTT
CASRGRQGSGNTIYF
>-|TRBJ1-1|TRBV5-1|few
TGCGCCAGCAGCCGTGAGGGCCCGAACACTGAAGCTTTCTTT
CASSREGPNTEAFF
>TRBD1|TRBJ1-5|TRBV3-1/TRBV3-2|-
TGTGCCAGCAGCCCCGGACAGGATCAGCCCCAGCATTTT
CASSPGQDQPQHF
>TRBD2|TRBJ2-3|TRBV5-1|-
TGCGCCAGCAGCTTACTAGCGGGGGGGCCTTCTGGCACAGATACGCAGTATTTT
CASSLLAGGPSGTDTQYF
>TRBD2|TRBJ2-1|TRBV11-1|once
TGTGCCAGCAGCCGACTAAGCGGGGTCGTCAATGAGCAGTTCTTC
CASSRLSGVVNEQFF
>TRBD1|TRBJ1-3|TRBV7-2|-
TGTGCCAGCAGCTTATACAGGGGGACAGGAAACACCATATATTTT
CASSLYRGTGNTIYF
>-|TRBJ1-6|TRBV4-2|-
TGTGCCAGCAGCACTACAGAGGGGGGGTTCACCCTCCACTTT
CASSTTEGGFTLHF
>-|TRBJ1-5|TRBV3-1/TRBV3-2|few
TGTGCCAGCAGCCAAGATCAGCAGCCCCAGCATTTT
CASSQDQQPQHF
>TRBD2|TRBJ2-1|TRBV11-2|-
TGTGCCAGCAGCTTAGAGGGGGACTACATCTACAATGAGCAGTTCTTC
CASSLEGDYIYNEQFF
>TRBD1|TRBJ1-2|TRBV18|-
TGTGCCAGCTCAGGACAGGCGTCGTCTGGCTACACCTTC
CASSGQASSGYTF
>TRBD1|TRBJ1-2|TRBV10-3|once
TGTGCCATCAGTGATTCGGGACAGGGGGGGACAAACTATGGCTACACCTTC
CAISDSGQGGTNYGYTF
>-|TRBJ1-2|TRBV2|-
TGTGCCAGCAGTGAAATTTCCCCACAGGGTCAAGGCTACACCTTC
CASSEISPQGQGYTF
>TRBD1|TRBJ2-7|TRBV5-1|-
TGCGCCAGTTCGACAGGGGGAACTATCGAGCAGTACTTC
CASSTGGTIEQYF
>TRBD1|TRBJ1-5|TRBV27|-
TGTGCCAGCAGCTCTGGACAGGAGTTCAATCAGCCCCAGCATTTT
CASSSGQEFNQPQHF
>-|TRBJ1-2|TRBV10-3|-
TGTGCCATCAGTGAGCGACAGGATAGCGATGGCTACACCTTC
CAISERQDSDGYTF
>-|TRBJ1-5|TRBV11-2|few
TGTGCCAGCAGCTTAGATGGAAGGGGCGTTCAGCCCCAGCATTTT
CASSLDGRGVQPQHF
>-|TRBJ1-2|TRBV28|-
TGTGCCAGCCCCAGACAGCTCTTCTATGGCTACACCTTC
CASPRQLFYGYTF
>TRBD1|TRBJ2-5|TRBV9|-
TGTGCCAGCAGCGTAGCGCCGGGACAGGGTCAAGAGACCCAGTACTTC
CASSVAPGQGQETQYF
>TRBD2|TRBJ2-3|TRBV11-3|-
TGTGCCAGCAGCTTAGATGGCGGGGGGACAGATACGCAGTATTTT
CASSLDGGGTDTQYF
>TRBD2|TRBJ2-1|TRBV24-1|-
TGTGCCACCAGAGGGGGTAAAGGACTAGCGTCCAATGAGCAGTTCTTC
CATRGGKGLASNEQFF
>-|TRBJ2-7|TRBV28|-
TGTGCCAGCAGTTTATCCTCGACAGGACCCTACGAGCAGTACTTC
CASSLSSTGPYEQYF
>TRBD1|TRBJ1-1|TRBV5-4|-
TGTGCCAGCAGCCAAACAGGGGTTTACACTGAAGCTTTCTTT
CASSQTGVYTEAFF
>-|TRBJ1-4|TRBV6-5|-
TGTGCCAGCAGCCCAGGACAGCCTAATGAAAAACTGTTTTTT
CASSPGQPNEKLFF
>-|TRBJ1-3|TRBV7-9|-
TGTGCCAGCAGCGGCCTTTACGGGGGCTCTGGAAACACCATATATTTT
CASSGLYGGSGNTIYF
>-|TRBJ1-5|TRBV28|-
TGTGCCAGCACCCTTCCTCAGGGAGGGGATCAGCCCCAGCATTTT
CASTLPQGGDQPQHF
>TRBD1|TRBJ1-5|TRBV27|-
TGTGCCAGCCATTCGACAGGGGAGGGCCAGCCCCAGCATTTT
CASHSTGEGQPQHF
>TRBD1|TRBJ1-6|TRBV10-3|-
TGTGCCATCAGCCGTGATGGGACAGGACAAGGGGCCCTCCACTTT
CAISRDGTGQGALHF
>-|TRBJ2-2|TRBV28|-
TGTGCCAGCAGCGCTACAGGGTTGCGGGAGCTGTTTTTT
CASSATGLRELFF
>-|TRBJ2-5|TRBV6-5|-
TGTGCCAGCAGCCGACAGTTACAAGAGACCCAGTACTTC
CASSRQLQETQYF
>-|TRBJ1-6|TRBV9|-
TGTGCCAGCAGCGTAGTGGACAACCGTTCACCCCTCCACTTT
CASSVVDNRSPLHF
>-|TRBJ2-7|TRBV6-6|-
TGTGCCAGCAGCCCCGACAGGTCCTTAACCTACGAGCAGTACTTC
CASSPDRSLTYEQYF
>TRBD2|TRBJ2-1|TRBV29-1|-
TGCAGCGCCAGGACTAGCGGGGCTAGCTCCTACAATGAGCAGTTCTTC
CSARTSGASSYNEQFF
>TRBD1|TRBJ2-7|TRBV6-5|-
TGTGCCAGCAGTTACTCCGCAGGGGGCGGCGAGCAGTACTTC
CASSYSAGGGEQYF
>-|TRBJ1-2|TRBV7-2|-
TGTGCCAGCAGCTTAGCCGCGGTGAGGGCCGATGGCTACACCTTC
CASSLAAVRADGYTF
>TRBD1|TRBJ1-1|TRBV5-1|-
TGCGCCAGCAGCTCAGGGGGAGGCACTGAAGCTTTCTTT
CASSSGGGTEAFF
>TRBD1|TRBJ2-2|TRBV10-3|-
TGTGCCAGTGTCCGGGACAGCGCGAACACCGGGGAGCTGTTTTTT
CASVRDSANTGELFF
>-|TRBJ1-4|TRBV3-1/TRBV3-2|-
TGTGCCAGCAGCCAAAGACAGGAGGGGGGGGTTAGAGAAAAACTGTTTTTT
CASSQRQEGGVREKLFF
>TRBD2|TRBJ2-3|TRBV18|-
TGTGCCAGCTCACCGATAGCGGGGGTAACAGATACGCAGTATTTT
CASSPIAGVTDTQYF
>-|TRBJ2-1|TRBV7-2|-
TGTGCCAGCAGCTCGGCAGGGGGGTATGAGCAGTTCTTC
CASSSAGGYEQFF